These 10 T cell receptor beta chains came from one sample sequenced in a study of T cells in Graves' hyperthyroidism and ophthalmopathy. RNA transcripts provided the source from which TCR beta CDR3 regions were amplified. The HTBI set primed first-round TCR CDR3 RT-PCR. Using its own MiXCR run on the multiplex PCR reads, TCRdb lists one record per CDR3 protein. The sample lists fewer than 850,000 distinct CDR3 sequences, around 15% occurring once. Specimen: blood. Source of these receptors: a man aged 45-65 years with Graves' hyperthyroidism.

This clonotype has a single count. The V gene is TRBV11-1, the J gene TRBJ2-7; 7 nucleotides agree with TRBD1. The V and J ends lost 7 bases and 3 bases, in that order; junction bases with no gene match: 6. This CDR3 comprises 13 residues. Germline-derived CDR1 and CDR2 are SGHAT and FQDESV (reference sequence). CDR3 amino acids: CASKAQGSYEQYF. As DNA, the CDR3 is TGTGCCAGCAAAGCACAGGGGAGCTACGAGCAGTACTTC.

This clonotype was detected a few times. The rearrangement uses TRBV28 and TRBJ2-1, with no clear D. With 3 bases removed from V and 5 bases from J, the gap between germline ends came to 32 bases. The CDR3 runs 21 residues. The germline CDR1 and CDR2 sequences are MDHEN and SYDVKM. CDR3: CASSFNLISADLNFHDNEQFF. The CDR3 nucleotides are TGTGCCAGCAGTTTTAATCTGATCAGCGCCGATCTTAATTTTCACGACAATGAGCAGTTCTTC.

The rearrangement uses TRBV20-1 and TRBJ1-4; possibly TRBD1 for D (5 bases). The length of the CDR3 is 13 residues. Germline loops: CDR1 DFQATT, CDR2 SNEGSKA (reference sequence). With 4 bases removed from V and 4 bases from J, the gap between germline ends came to 10 bases. In DNA, the CDR3 is TGCAGTGCTAATCAGGGCCTTAATGAAAAACTGTTTTTT. Translating it yields CSANQGLNEKLFF.

This clonotype appeared a few times. This chain connects TRBV27 to TRBJ2-5, with TRBD2 identical over 7 bases. The ends lost 6 bases at V and 7 bases at J; junction bases unmatched: 11. This CDR3 contains 14 residues. Per the germline V gene, CDR1 is MNHEY and CDR2 is SMNVEV (reference sequence). The CDR3 region has the DNA TGTGCCAGCAGCGACGGACTAGTTCGAGGGACCCAGTACTTC. As protein: CASSDGLVRGTQYF.

This chain links TRBV7-9 with TRBJ2-7; 13 nucleotides align to TRBD2. CDR1 and CDR2 (germline): SEHNR, FQNEAQ (reference sequence). V gave up 2 bases and J gave up 2 bases; unmatched junction bases: 6. The CDR3 runs to 17 residues. CDR3 DNA sequence: TGTGCCAGCAGCTTACCGCGGACTAGCGGGAGTCCCTACGAGCAGTACTTC. Its protein product is CASSLPRTSGSPYEQYF.

The sample holds a few counts of this clonotype. This chain links TRBV6-2 or TRBV6-3 with TRBJ2-6; D is unresolved. V was pared by 6 bases and J by 0 bases, with 9 bases between. Germline assignment: CDR1 MNHEY and CDR2 SVGEGT. The CDR3 spans 15 residues. This CDR3 is CASSKKISGANVLTF. The DNA for the CDR3 is TGTGCCAGCAGCAAGAAAATCTCTGGGGCCAACGTCCTGACTTTC.

This clonotype has a handful of counts. J is TRBJ2-3 and V is TRBV6-1; 14 bases map to TRBD2. The CDR3 loop spans 18 amino acids. CDR1 MNHNS and CDR2 SASEGT come from the germline V gene. The V gene end was trimmed by 6 bases and the J gene end by 5 bases; junction bases not matched to a gene: 13. CDR3 protein: CASSRQAGGTSGRDTQYF. CDR3 nucleotides: TGTGCCAGCAGCAGACAGGCAGGGGGGACTAGCGGGAGAGATACGCAGTATTTT.

Ten or more counts support this clonotype. Sequence at one end of the junction differs from germline and may be a read error. The V and J genes are TRBV2 and TRBJ1-1; 8 positions match TRBD1. This CDR3 spans 14 amino acids. Germline CDR1 is SNHLY and CDR2 is FYNNEI. In DNA, the CDR3 is TGTGCCAGCAGCGAAGGGACAGGGAACACTGAAGCTTTCTTT. It specifies CASSEGTGNTEAFF.

This clonotype came up many times. The V gene is TRBV2, the J gene TRBJ1-1; 7 nucleotides line up with TRBD1. The CDR3 is 14 residues long. With V trimmed by 7 bases and J by 5 bases, 10 bases remained unmatched. Germline CDR1 is SNHLY and CDR2 is FYNNEI. The CDR3 here is CASKRRGQRTEAFF. The CDR3 nucleotides are TGTGCCAGCAAAAGGAGGGGGCAGAGGACTGAAGCTTTCTTT. The full variable domain, rest sourced from reference TRBV2 and TRBJ1-1, is EPEVTQTPSHQVTQMGQEVILRCVPISNHLYFYWYRQILGQKVEFLVSFYNNEISEKSEIFDDQFSVERPDGSNFTLKIRSTKLEDSAMYFCASKRRGQRTEAFFGQGTRLTVV.

This clonotype was seen more than once but under ten times. V gene TRBV6-1 combines with J gene TRBJ2-2, with TRBD1 matching over 9 bases. Trimming removed 6 bases from V and 6 bases from J; junction bases left unmatched: 8. The CDR3 runs 15 residues. Germline loops: CDR1 MNHNS, CDR2 SASEGT. CDR3 sequence: CASRKQGAIAGELFF. The CDR3 region has the DNA TGTGCCAGCAGAAAACAGGGGGCGATCGCCGGGGAGCTGTTTTTT.